The sequence of this TCR beta chain was determined in a study of OX40 agonist ivuxolimab in advanced cancers. On the study more broadly: Three patients, one with hepatocellular carcinoma and two with cutaneous melanoma, achieved partial responses. Study-level results: Circulating CD4+ and CD8+ T cells showed clonal expansion by week 6 at 0.1 to 3.0 mg/kg. Low clonal expansion, among the lowest seen, marked partial responders at 0.1-3.0 mg/kg.

Profiled with immunoSEQ multiplex PCR; TCRdb holds only in-frame clones, not every one. This table has 55,000 to 80,000 clones, approximately 80% appearing once. Germline V CDR1 and CDR2: MNHEY, SVGAGI. This CDR3 is built from 11 residues. V was shortened by 2 bases and J by 8 bases, with 6 bases between the two germline ends. In regard to this clone: The antigen remains undetermined.

This rearrangement joins TRBV6-5 to TRBJ1-1, with D hard to call. The starting material was CD4+ or CD8+ T cells sorted from blood, obtained in a trial of the OX40 agonist ivuxolimab. This TCR derives from an adult with an advanced solid tumor such as melanoma, head and neck, liver or kidney cancer. The CDR3 DNA is TGTGCCAGCAGTTACAGGCAGGAAGCTTTCTTT. It codes for CASSYRQEAFF.